This T cell receptor (beta chain) was recorded in a study of beta chain features in type 1 diabetes (dated by TCRdb to about 2018). With regard to the full study: No differences in mean age, gender distribution, total cell number or subset yield were found between patients and healthy donors. Regulatory and stem cell-like memory subsets were isolated from only 8 patients and about 8 healthy donors, whereas naive and central memory subsets came from all 30 or so donors. A total of 107,917,701 sorted cells were examined across all samples, and a strong correlation was observed between cell number per subset and RNA yield. In the study, recently diagnosed type 1 diabetes patients and matched healthy donors were compared on the TCRB repertoires of their sorted circulating CD4+ T cell subsets. The full study reports these points: Sequencing cDNA rather than genomic DNA could over-represent highly expressing activated cells, although activation and CD3 levels did not differ between groups. At VDJ recombination sites, patients with type 1 diabetes made fewer insertions and deleted more nucleotides, a pattern implying thymic rearrangement abnormalities. The naive, central memory and regulatory TCRB repertoires appeared to resemble one another more closely among patients than among healthy donors. Shorter templates might have been favored by PCR, but patient and control samples were amplified and corrected together, so both groups would have been affected equally by any skew. HLA sub-analyses involved small numbers of individuals, so any influence of HLA type on TCRB rearrangement remained unresolved. In all four CD4+ subsets, TCRB CDR3 length was moderately but significantly shorter in type 1 diabetes patients.

All of the isolated RNA was reverse transcribed with the High Capacity cDNA Reverse Transcription Kit, so expressed TCRB transcripts were sequenced. Stem cell-like memory T cell samples underwent survey-depth immunoSEQ sequencing, averaging about 1 million total reads per sample. After sorted cells were lysed in RLT buffer, RNA was extracted with DNase-treated RNeasy Micro or Mini kits, with the choice depending on cell number. Each cell subset was processed on its own to prevent cross-contamination, while patient and healthy donor samples were processed together. The immunoSEQ multiplex PCR was used to amplify TCRB sequences from cDNA, generating 87-bp fragments that spanned the CDR3 region. The amplicons were sequenced using the Illumina HiSeq platform. The authors' analysis ran thus. PCR bias was computationally corrected using synthetic template baselines, reads within Hamming distance 2 were collapsed, and singletons that could not be merged were discarded. By aligning reads against IMGT, V, D and J genes, CDR3 length, and insertions or deletions at six rearrangement sites were assigned. Within each subset, clonotype counts were normalized to the number of sorted cells before true diversity and Gini coefficients were calculated with the tcR R package. The overlap coefficient, calculated on TCRB nucleotide sequences, was used to quantify repertoire sharing. TCRdb mirrors the immuneACCESS table, restricted to in-frame sequences. Some clones are absent from its copies; in checked studies, under half trace to an unresolved V gene, and the reason for the others is unknown. V, J and clone size are those of that table, while D and trimming were read from the DNA. This sample has some 48,000 clones in its table, and 35% to 55% of those were observed once. The ten largest clonotypes hold 0.13% of the sample.

This clone occurred a few times. The antigen this receptor binds is unknown. No base quality information exists; no much larger clone differs at one position. Each donor gave one peripheral blood draw, around 0.12 L on average, collected into heparinised tubes. A BD FACSAria II and a panel including CD45RO, CCR7, CD25, CD127, CD95 and CD27 were used to sort naive, central memory, regulatory and stem cell-like memory CD4+ T cells. Purity was above 95% for every sorted population. PBMCs were isolated immediately by Lymphoprep density gradient centrifugation and stained directly without culture. So that batch effects would be minimized, each experiment stained and sorted samples in pairs, pairing one healthy donor with one patient. The cysteine opens and the phenylalanine closes a CDR3 of 15 amino acids. Just the 45-base CDR3 DNA is kept, in frame starting at base 1. Trimming at the junction amounts to 5 bases on V and 8 bases on J, and the germline ends lie 20 bases apart. The germline V gene sets CDR1 to SGHRS and CDR2 to YFSETQ.

The source material was stem cell memory CD4+ T cells from blood. What the cell subset or site label conveys for this sample: stem cell-like memory CD4+ T cells. The clonotype comes from a young man with type 1 diabetes. This sequence uses TRBV5-1 and TRBJ2-1, and possibly TRBD2, on 6 matching bases. The DNA sequence is given as TGCGCCAGCAGTCATCGGGGACTCGGCGGGGATGAGCAGTTCTTC. This encodes CASSHRGLGGDEQFF.